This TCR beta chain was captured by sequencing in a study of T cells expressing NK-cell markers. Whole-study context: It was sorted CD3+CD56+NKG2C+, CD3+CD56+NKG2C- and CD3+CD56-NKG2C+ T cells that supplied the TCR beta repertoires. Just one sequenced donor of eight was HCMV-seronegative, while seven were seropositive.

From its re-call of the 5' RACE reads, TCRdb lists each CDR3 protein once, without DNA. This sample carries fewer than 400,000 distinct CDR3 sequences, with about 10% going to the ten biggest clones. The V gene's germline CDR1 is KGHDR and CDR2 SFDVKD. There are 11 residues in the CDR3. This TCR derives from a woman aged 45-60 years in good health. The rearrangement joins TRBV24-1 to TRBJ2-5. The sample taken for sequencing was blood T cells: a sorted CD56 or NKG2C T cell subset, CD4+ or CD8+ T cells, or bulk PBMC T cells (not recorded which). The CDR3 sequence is CATSQQETQYF.